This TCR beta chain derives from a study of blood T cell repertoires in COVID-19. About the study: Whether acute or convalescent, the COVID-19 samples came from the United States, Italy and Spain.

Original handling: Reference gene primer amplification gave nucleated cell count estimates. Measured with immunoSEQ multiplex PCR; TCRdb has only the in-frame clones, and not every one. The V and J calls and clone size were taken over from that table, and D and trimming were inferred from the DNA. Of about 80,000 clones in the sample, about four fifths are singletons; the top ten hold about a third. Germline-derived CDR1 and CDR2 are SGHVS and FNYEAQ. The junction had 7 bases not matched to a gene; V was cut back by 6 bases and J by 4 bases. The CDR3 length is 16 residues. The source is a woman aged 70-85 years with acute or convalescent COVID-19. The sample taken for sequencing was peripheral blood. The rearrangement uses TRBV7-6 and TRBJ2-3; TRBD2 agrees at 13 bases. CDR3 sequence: CASRGTSGRAADTQYF. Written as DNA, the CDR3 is TGTGCCAGCAGGGGTACTAGCGGGAGGGCTGCAGATACGCAGTATTTT.